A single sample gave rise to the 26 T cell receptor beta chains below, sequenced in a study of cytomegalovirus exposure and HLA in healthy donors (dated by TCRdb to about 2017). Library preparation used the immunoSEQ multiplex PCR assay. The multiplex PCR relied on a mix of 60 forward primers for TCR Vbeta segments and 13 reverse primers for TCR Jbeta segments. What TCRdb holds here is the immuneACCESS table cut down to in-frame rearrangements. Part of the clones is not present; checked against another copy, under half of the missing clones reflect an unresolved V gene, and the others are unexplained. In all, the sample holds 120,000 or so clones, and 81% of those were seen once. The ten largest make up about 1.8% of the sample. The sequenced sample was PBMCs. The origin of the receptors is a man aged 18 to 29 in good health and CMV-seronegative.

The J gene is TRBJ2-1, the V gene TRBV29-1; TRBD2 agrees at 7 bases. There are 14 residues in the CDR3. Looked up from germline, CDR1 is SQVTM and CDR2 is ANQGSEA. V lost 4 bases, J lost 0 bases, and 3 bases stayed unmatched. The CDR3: CSVGPGGSYNEQFF. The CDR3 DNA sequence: TGCAGCGTTGGGCCGGGGGGCTCCTACAATGAGCAGTTCTTC.

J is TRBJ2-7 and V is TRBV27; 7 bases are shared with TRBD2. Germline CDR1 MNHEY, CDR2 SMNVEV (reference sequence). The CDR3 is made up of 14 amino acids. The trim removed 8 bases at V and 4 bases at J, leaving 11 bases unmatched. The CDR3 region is CASRRGPGGYEQYF. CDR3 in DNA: TGTGCCAGCCGAAGGGGCCCGGGGGGATACGAGCAGTACTTC.

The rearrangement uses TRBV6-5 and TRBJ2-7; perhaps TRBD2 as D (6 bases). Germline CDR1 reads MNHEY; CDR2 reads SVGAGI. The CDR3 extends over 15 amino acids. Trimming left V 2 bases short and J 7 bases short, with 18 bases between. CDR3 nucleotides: TGTGCCAGCAGTTACGACCGGGGGTCATGGGAGGAGCAGTACTTC. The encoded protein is CASSYDRGSWEEQYF.

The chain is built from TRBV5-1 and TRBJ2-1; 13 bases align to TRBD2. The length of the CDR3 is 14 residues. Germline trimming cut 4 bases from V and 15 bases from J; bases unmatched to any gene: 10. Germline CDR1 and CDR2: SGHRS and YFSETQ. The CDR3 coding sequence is TGCGCCAGCAGCCTGGGACTAGCGGGGTGGAGGGTGTTCTTC. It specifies CASSLGLAGWRVFF.

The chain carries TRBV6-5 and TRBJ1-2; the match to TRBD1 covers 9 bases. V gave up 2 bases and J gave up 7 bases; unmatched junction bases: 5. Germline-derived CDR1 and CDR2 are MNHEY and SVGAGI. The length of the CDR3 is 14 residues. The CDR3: CASSYGTGNVGYTF. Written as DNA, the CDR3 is TGTGCCAGCAGTTACGGGACAGGGAATGTTGGCTACACCTTC.

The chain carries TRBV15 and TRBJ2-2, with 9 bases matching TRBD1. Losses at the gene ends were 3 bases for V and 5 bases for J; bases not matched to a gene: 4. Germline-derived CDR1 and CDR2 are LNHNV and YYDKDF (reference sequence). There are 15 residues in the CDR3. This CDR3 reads CATSRAGTGTGELFF. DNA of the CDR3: TGTGCCACCAGCAGGGCCGGGACAGGGACCGGGGAGCTGTTTTTT.

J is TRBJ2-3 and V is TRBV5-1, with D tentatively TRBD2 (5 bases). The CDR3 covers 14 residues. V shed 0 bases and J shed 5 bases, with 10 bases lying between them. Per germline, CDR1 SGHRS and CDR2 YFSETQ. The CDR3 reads CASSLELEIDTQYF. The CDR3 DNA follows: TGCGCCAGCAGCTTGGAACTAGAGATAGATACGCAGTATTTT.

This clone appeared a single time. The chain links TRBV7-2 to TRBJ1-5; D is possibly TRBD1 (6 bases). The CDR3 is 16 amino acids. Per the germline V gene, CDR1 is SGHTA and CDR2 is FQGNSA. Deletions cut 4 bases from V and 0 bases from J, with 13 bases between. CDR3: CASSSPSGVSNQPQHF. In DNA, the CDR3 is TGTGCCAGCAGCTCCCCTTCAGGGGTTAGCAATCAGCCCCAGCATTTT.

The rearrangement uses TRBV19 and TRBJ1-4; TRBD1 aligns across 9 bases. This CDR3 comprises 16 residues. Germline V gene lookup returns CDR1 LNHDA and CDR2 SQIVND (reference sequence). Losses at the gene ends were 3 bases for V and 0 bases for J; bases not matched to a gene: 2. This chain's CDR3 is CASSIGQGPTNEKLFF. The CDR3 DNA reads TGTGCCAGTAGTATCGGACAGGGGCCAACTAATGAAAAACTGTTTTTT.

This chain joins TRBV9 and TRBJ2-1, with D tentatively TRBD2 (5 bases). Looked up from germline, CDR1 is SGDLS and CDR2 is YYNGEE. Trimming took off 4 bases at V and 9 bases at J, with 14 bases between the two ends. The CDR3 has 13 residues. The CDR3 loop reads CASSPAGVVEQFF. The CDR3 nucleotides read TGTGCCAGCAGCCCCGCCGGGGTTGTTGAGCAGTTCTTC.

CDR3 in amino acids: CASSIDQDRNTEAFF. The CDR3 DNA reads as TGTGCCAGTAGTATAGATCAGGACAGGAACACTGAAGCTTTCTTT. J is TRBJ1-1 and V is TRBV19, with D possibly TRBD1 on 6 matching bases. Between the trimmed V and J ends, which lost 0 bases and 1 base, there was a span of 9 bases. This CDR3 is built from 15 residues. Germline V gene lookup returns CDR1 LNHDA and CDR2 SQIVND (reference sequence).

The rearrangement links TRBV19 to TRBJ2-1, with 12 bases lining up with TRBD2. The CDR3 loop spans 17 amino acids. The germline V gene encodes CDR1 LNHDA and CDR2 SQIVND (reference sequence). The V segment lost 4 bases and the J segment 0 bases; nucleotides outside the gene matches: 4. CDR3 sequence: CASSTKTSGGSYNEQFF. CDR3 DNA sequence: TGTGCCAGTAGTACCAAGACTAGCGGGGGCTCCTACAATGAGCAGTTCTTC.

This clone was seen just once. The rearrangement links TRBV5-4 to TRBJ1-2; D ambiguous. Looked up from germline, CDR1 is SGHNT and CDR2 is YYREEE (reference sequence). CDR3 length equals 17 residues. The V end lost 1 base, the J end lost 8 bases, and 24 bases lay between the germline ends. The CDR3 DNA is TGTGCCAGCAGCTTGCCCAGCGGATCTGCCTGGGCTCAGGGCTACACCTTC. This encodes CASSLPSGSAWAQGYTF.

CDR3 loop: CASSLGTSGQETQYF. CDR3 coding DNA: TGTGCCAGCAGCCTCGGGACTAGCGGACAAGAGACCCAGTACTTC. This sequence joins TRBV5-4 and TRBJ2-5; 11 nucleotides align to TRBD2. The CDR3 extends over 15 amino acids. V shed 4 bases, J shed 2 bases, and the junction held 4 bases outside the gene matches. Germline V gene data show CDR1 as SGHNT and CDR2 as YYREEE (reference sequence). The full variable domain, in which reference TRBV5-4 and TRBJ2-5 provide the parts outside the CDR3, is ETGVTQSPTHLIKTRGQQVTLRCSSQSGHNTVSWYQQALGQGPQFIFQYYREEENGRGNFPPRFSGLQFPNYSSELNVNALELDDSALYLCASSLGTSGQETQYFGPGTRLLVL.

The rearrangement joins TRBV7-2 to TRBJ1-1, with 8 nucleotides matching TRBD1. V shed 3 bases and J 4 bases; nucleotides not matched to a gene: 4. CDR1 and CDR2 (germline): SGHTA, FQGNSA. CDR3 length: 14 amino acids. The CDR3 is CASSFQGATTEAFF. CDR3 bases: TGTGCCAGCAGCTTCCAGGGGGCAACCACTGAAGCTTTCTTT.

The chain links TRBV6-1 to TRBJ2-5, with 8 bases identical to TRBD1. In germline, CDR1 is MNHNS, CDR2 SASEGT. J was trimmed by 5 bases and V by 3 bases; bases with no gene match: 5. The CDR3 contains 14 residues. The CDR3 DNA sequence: TGTGCCAGCAGTGAGCAGGGGGCCCGGGAGACCCAGTACTTC. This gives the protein CASSEQGARETQYF.

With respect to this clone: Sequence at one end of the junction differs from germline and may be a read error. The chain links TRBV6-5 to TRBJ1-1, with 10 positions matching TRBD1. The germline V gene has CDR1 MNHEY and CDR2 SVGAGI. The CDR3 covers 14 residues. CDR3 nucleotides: TGTGCCAGCAGTCCAGGACAGGGGGACACTAAAGCTTTCTTT. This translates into CASSPGQGDTKAFF.

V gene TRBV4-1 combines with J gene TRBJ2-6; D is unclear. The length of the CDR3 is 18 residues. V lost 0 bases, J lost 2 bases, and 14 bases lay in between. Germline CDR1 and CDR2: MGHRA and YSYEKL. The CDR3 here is CASSQEGSKVAGANVLTF. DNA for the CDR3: TGCGCCAGCAGCCAAGAGGGCTCCAAGGTCGCTGGGGCCAACGTCCTGACTTTC.

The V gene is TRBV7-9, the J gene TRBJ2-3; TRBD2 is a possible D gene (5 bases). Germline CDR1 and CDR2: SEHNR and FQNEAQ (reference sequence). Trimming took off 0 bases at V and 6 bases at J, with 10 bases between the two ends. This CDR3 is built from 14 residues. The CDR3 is CASSLARVTDTQYF. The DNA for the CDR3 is TGTGCCAGCAGCTTAGCGAGGGTTACGGATACGCAGTATTTT.

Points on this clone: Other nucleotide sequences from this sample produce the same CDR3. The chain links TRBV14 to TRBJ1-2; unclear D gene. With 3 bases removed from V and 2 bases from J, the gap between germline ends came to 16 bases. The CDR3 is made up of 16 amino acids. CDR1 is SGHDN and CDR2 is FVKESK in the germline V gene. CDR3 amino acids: CASSQDIGGANYGYTF. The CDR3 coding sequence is TGTGCCAGCAGCCAGGATATAGGTGGAGCGAACTATGGCTACACCTTC.

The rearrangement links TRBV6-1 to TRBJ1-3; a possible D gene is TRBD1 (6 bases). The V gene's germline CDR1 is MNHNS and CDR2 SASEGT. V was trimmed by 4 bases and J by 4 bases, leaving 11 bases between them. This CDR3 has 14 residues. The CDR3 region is CASSAGAEGNTIYF. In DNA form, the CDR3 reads TGTGCCAGCAGTGCAGGGGCCGAAGGAAACACCATATATTTT.

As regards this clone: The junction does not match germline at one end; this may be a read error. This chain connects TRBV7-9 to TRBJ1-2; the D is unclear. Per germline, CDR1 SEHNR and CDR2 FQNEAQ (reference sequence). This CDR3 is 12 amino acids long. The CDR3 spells CSSSLSGYGYTF. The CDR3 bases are TGTTCCAGCAGCCTATCAGGATATGGCTACACCTTC.

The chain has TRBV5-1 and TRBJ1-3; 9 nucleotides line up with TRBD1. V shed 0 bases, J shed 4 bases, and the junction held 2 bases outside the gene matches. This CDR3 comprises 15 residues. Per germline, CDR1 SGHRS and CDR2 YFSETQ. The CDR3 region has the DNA TGCGCCAGCAGCTTGGGGGACAGGGCCGGAAACACCATATATTTT. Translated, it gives CASSLGDRAGNTIYF. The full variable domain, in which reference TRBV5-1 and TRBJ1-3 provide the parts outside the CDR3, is KAGVTQTPRYLIKTRGQQVTLSCSPISGHRSVSWYQQTPGQGLQFLFEYFSETQRNKGNFPGRFSGRQFSNSRSEMNVSTLELGDSALYLCASSLGDRAGNTIYFGEGSWLTVV.

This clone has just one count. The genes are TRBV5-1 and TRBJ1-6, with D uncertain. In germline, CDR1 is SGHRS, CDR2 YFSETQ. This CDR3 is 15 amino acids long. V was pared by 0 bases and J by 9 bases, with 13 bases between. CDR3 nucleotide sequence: TGCGCCAGCAGCTTGGGGGAGGGTGTGAGTTCACCCCTCCACTTT. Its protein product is CASSLGEGVSSPLHF.

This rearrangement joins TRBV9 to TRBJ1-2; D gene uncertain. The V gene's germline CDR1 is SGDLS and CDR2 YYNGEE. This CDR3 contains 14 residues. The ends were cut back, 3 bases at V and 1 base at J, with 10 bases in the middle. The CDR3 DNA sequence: TGTGCCAGCAGCGCATCGGGTGATAACTATGGCTACACCTTC. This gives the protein CASSASGDNYGYTF. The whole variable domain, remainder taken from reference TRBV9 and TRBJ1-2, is DSGVTQTPKHLITATGQRVTLRCSPRSGDLSVYWYQQSLDQGLQFLIQYYNGEERAKGNILERFSAQQFPDLHSELNLSSLELGDSALYFCASSASGDNYGYTFGSGTRLTVV.

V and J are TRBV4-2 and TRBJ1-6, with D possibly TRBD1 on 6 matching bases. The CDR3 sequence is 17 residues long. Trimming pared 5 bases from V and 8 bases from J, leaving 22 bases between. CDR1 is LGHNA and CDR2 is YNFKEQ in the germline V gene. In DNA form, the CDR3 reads TGTGCCAGCAGCGACCTGACAGGCCTGAGTGGGGATTCACCCCTCCACTTT. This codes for CASSDLTGLSGDSPLHF.